The 3 T cell receptor beta chains listed next were all sequenced from one sample in a study of healthy donors' naive CD4 and CD8 T cells. Starting from around 500 ng of total RNA, TCR libraries were made with linear amplification. TCRdb reanalysed the reads using MiXCR and keeps one entry per CDR3 protein. Counted here are approximately 180,000 distinct CDR3 sequences, 65% to 80% occurring once; the ten biggest clones make up about 2.4%. Input material: naive CD4+ and CD8+ T cells sorted from blood, pooled from several donors. Source of these receptors: a pool of human donors in good health; the sample pools cells from several healthy donors.

The V call is TRBV6-6, the J call TRBJ2-3; no firm D call. CDR1 and CDR2 (germline): MNHNY, SVGAGI (reference sequence). This CDR3 spans 15 amino acids. Trimming removed 4 bases from V and 2 bases from J, with 13 bases in between. The CDR3 here is CASSWAPPNTDTQYF. The CDR3 DNA is TGTGCCAGCAGTTGGGCACCTCCAAACACAGATACGCAGTATTTT.

The chain has TRBV6-5 and TRBJ2-7; D possibly corresponds to TRBD2 (6 bases). The CDR3 totals 15 residues. Germline V gene lookup returns CDR1 MNHEY and CDR2 SVGAGI. Between the trimmed V and J ends, which lost 6 bases and 2 bases, there was a span of 17 bases. The CDR3 reads CASRPSGTGAYEQYF. The CDR3 DNA is TGTGCCAGCAGGCCATCCGGGACGGGAGCCTACGAGCAGTACTTC.

This chain links TRBV11-2 with TRBJ1-1, with a tentative D call TRBD1 (5 bases). V was trimmed by 4 bases and J by 4 bases, leaving 16 bases between them. Germline V gives CDR1 SGHAT, CDR2 FQNNGV. The CDR3 consists of 15 residues. CDR3 coding DNA: TGTGCCAGCAGCTCTCACAGGATTCCGGGCACTGAAGCTTTCTTT. This sequence encodes CASSSHRIPGTEAFF.